This T cell receptor (beta chain) stems from a study of blood T cell repertoires in COVID-19. Per the germline V gene, CDR1 is LNHDA and CDR2 is SQIVND (reference sequence). V dropped 5 bases and J dropped 8 bases, with 19 bases sitting between them. This CDR3 comprises 15 residues. Generated by immunoSEQ multiplex PCR, the TCRdb table keeps only in-frame clones and is missing some. The profile shows hundreds of thousands of clones, 80% to 90% of them singletons. V is TRBV19 and J is TRBJ2-1; the D gene is possibly TRBD2 (5 bases). What was sequenced was PBMCs or T cells enriched from blood (not recorded which). The receptor's source is a young man who had recovered from COVID-19. CDR3 nucleotides: TGTGCCAGTAGTCGTCTGGAAGTTGGAGGAGATGAGCAGTTCTTC. Residues: CASSRLEVGGDEQFF.